Below are 22 T cell receptor beta chains sequenced from a single sample in a study of shared clonotypes between healthy human individuals. Profiling relied on immunoSEQ multiplex PCR, and the TCRdb table lists in-frame clones only, not all of them. Of about 490,000 clones detected, 60% to 85% appear once; the ten largest clones hold 10% to 15%. Sequencing input: PBMCs. These receptor sequences come from a woman between 40 and 50 years old in good health. Some clones in this sample may be carry-over from other donors' samples.

The chain recombines TRBV7-9 with TRBJ1-2; D is perhaps TRBD1 (5 bases). The CDR3 totals 15 residues. Germline CDR1 is SEHNR and CDR2 is FQNEAQ (reference sequence). V lost 5 bases and J 4 bases, leaving 17 bases between the germline ends. This CDR3 reads CASSPRLGEGYGYTF. In DNA, the CDR3 is TGTGCCAGCAGCCCCCGTCTGGGGGAGGGCTATGGCTACACCTTC. Looking up the rest from reference TRBV7-9 and TRBJ1-2 gives the full variable domain: DTGVSQNPRHKITKRGQNVTFRCDPISEHNRLYWYRQTLGQGPEFLTYFQNEAQLEKSRLLSDRFSAERPKGSFSTLEIQRTEQGDSAMYLCASSPRLGEGYGYTFGSGTRLTVV.

The chain employs TRBV7-3 and TRBJ2-2, with 11 positions matching TRBD2. Looked up from germline, CDR1 is SGHTA and CDR2 is FQGTGA. CDR3 length equals 16 residues. Trimming removed 2 bases from V and 5 bases from J; junction bases left unmatched: 4. CDR3 coding DNA: TGTGCCAGCAGCTTACTAGCGGGAGGTGATACCGGGGAGCTGTTTTTT. It specifies CASSLLAGGDTGELFF.

This clone was seen a single time. V gene TRBV2 combines with J gene TRBJ2-3; D tentatively reads TRBD1 or TRBD2 (5 bases each). CDR3 length equals 15 residues. Between the trimmed V and J ends, which lost 11 bases and 4 bases, there was a span of 22 bases. CDR1 is SNHLY, CDR2 FYNNEI, per germline. CDR3 protein: CASRDRGAQADTQYF. In DNA form, the CDR3 reads TGTGCCTCTCGGGATCGAGGGGCTCAGGCAGATACGCAGTATTTT.

The table lists this clone with a count of one. The V and J genes are TRBV19 and TRBJ1-1; no definite D call. The V and J ends lost 7 bases and 7 bases respectively, with 19 bases between them. Germline V CDR1 and CDR2: LNHDA, SQIVND (reference sequence). The CDR3 spans 14 residues. DNA for the CDR3: TGTGCCAGTACCATCGCCCCGGGCTCCCATGAAGCTTTCTTT. Its protein is CASTIAPGSHEAFF.

The genes are TRBV5-1 and TRBJ2-1, with D possibly being TRBD1 (7 bases). V was clipped by 0 bases and J by 2 bases, with 12 bases between them. From germline, CDR1 is SGHRS and CDR2 YFSETQ. The CDR3 has 16 amino acids. The CDR3 sequence: CASSLAPGGTYNEQFF. The DNA for the CDR3 is TGCGCCAGCAGCTTGGCGCCAGGGGGGACCTACAATGAGCAGTTCTTC.

In its sample, this clone was seen a few times. This sequence joins TRBV11-2 and TRBJ1-1; the D is unclear. Germline V CDR1 and CDR2: SGHAT, FQNNGV. V lost 3 bases, J lost 4 bases, and 15 bases lay in between. CDR3 length: 15 amino acids. CDR3 protein: CASSFRRAEGTEAFF. In nucleotides, the CDR3 is TGTGCCAGCAGCTTTCGGCGAGCGGAGGGCACTGAAGCTTTCTTT.

Details on this clone: One base separates it from a far larger clone, so it is likely a read error. The chain links TRBV7-9 to TRBJ2-1, with 13 positions matching TRBD2. The germline gives CDR1 SEHNR, CDR2 FQNEAQ (reference sequence). This CDR3 is built from 15 residues. The CDR3 DNA is TGTACCAGCAGTACGCGGACTAGCGGGAGCGATGAGCAGTTCTTC. Translated: CTSSTRTSGSDEQFF.

The CDR3 region has the DNA TGCGCCAGCAGCCAAGATCTGGGCCGCTATGGCTACACCTTC. Its translation is CASSQDLGRYGYTF. The chain is built from TRBV4-1 and TRBJ1-2; D unclear. The CDR3 covers 14 residues. Germline V gene data show CDR1 as MGHRA and CDR2 as YSYEKL. The V gene lost 0 bases and the J gene lost 4 bases, with 9 bases spanning the gap.

As regards this clone: This may arise from a read error, as a much more abundant clone is one base away. V gene TRBV27 combines with J gene TRBJ2-7; D is possibly TRBD2 (6 bases). CDR1 and CDR2 from the germline V gene are MNHEY and SMNVEV (reference sequence). CDR3 length equals 13 residues. The CDR3: CAGRRDLTYEQYF. The DNA of the CDR3 is TGTGCCGGCAGGCGGGACTTAACCTACGAGCAGTACTTC.

This clone was picked up one time. CDR3 sequence reads: CASSSSRFSGSPAQYF. CDR3 coding DNA: TGTGCCAGCAGCTCGAGCCGGTTTAGCGGGAGTCCGGCGCAGTATTTT. The chain links TRBV11-2 to TRBJ2-3; 9 nucleotides match TRBD2. Germline lookup yields CDR1 SGHAT and CDR2 FQNNGV. Trimming took 4 bases from V and 10 from J; bases not matched to a gene: 15. The CDR3 spans 16 residues.

The chain carries TRBV5-1 and TRBJ1-4; D is unresolved. CDR3 size: 14 residues. V lost 0 bases and J 8 bases, leaving 11 bases between the germline ends. Germline V gives CDR1 SGHRS, CDR2 YFSETQ. DNA for the CDR3: TGCGCCAGCAGCTTGGCGCAAGGAGGGGAAAAACTGTTTTTT. Translating it yields CASSLAQGGEKLFF.

The chain joins TRBV5-4 to TRBJ2-7; 8 nucleotides line up with TRBD1. The ends lost 1 base at V and 6 bases at J; junction bases unmatched: 9. From germline, CDR1 is SGHNT and CDR2 YYREEE (reference sequence). The CDR3 contains 15 residues. CDR3 loop: CASSLRIGQGSEQYF. CDR3 nucleotide sequence: TGTGCCAGCAGCTTGAGGATAGGACAGGGTAGCGAGCAGTACTTC.

This clone was counted a single time. V usage is TRBV7-2 and J usage is TRBJ1-5; 11 nucleotides line up with TRBD1. The V gene's germline CDR1 is SGHTA and CDR2 FQGNSA. Unmatched junction bases numbered 7, after V lost 2 bases and J lost 4 bases. This CDR3 comprises 17 residues. CDR3 loop: CASSLYTGTGGNQPQHF. CDR3 sequence (DNA): TGTGCCAGCAGCTTATATACCGGGACAGGGGGGAATCAGCCCCAGCATTTT.

The chain is built from TRBV28 and TRBJ2-7, with 8 bases identical to TRBD2. V trimming: 8 bases; J trimming: 2 bases; junction bases outside the gene matches: 11. Germline loops: CDR1 MDHEN, CDR2 SYDVKM. The CDR3 spans 15 residues. For the CDR3, the DNA is TGTGCCAGCGCCGAGACCAACGGGAGGGCCTACGAGCAGTACTTC. Translating it yields CASAETNGRAYEQYF.

V usage is TRBV7-9 and J usage is TRBJ2-7; tentatively, D is TRBD1 (6 bases). CDR1 is SEHNR and CDR2 is FQNEAQ in the germline V gene (reference sequence). This CDR3 region has 16 residues. Trimming shortened V by 5 bases and J by 2 bases, and 19 bases separated the two germline ends. CDR3 DNA sequence: TGTGCCAGCAGCATACCTGTACAACAGGGTCCCTACGAGCAGTACTTC. Amino acids: CASSIPVQQGPYEQYF.

The chain links TRBV30 to TRBJ1-5; no firm D call. This CDR3 has 13 amino acids. Germline V CDR1 and CDR2: GTSNPN, SVGIG (reference sequence). V was shortened by 3 bases and J by 3 bases, with 9 bases between the two germline ends. The CDR3 nucleotides read TGTGCCTGGAGCGCAGGCGACAATCAGCCCCAGCATTTT. Its translation: CAWSAGDNQPQHF.

The chain recombines TRBV7-2 with TRBJ2-2, with 10 bases aligning to TRBD2. This CDR3 is built from 15 residues. V lost 6 bases to trimming and J lost 7 bases; unmatched junction nucleotides: 8. The germline V gene encodes CDR1 SGHTA and CDR2 FQGNSA. The CDR3 DNA reads TGTGCCAGCAGTCTCCTAGCGGGAGCTGGCGGGGAGCTGTTTTTT. It yields the protein CASSLLAGAGGELFF.

Worth noting for this clone: One end of the junction varies from germline; a read error may be responsible. The V and J genes are TRBV28 and TRBJ1-5, with 8 positions matching TRBD1. CDR3 size: 14 residues. Germline loops: CDR1 MDHEN, CDR2 SYDVKM. CDR3 sequence reads: CASRRTGNNQPQHF. DNA for the CDR3: TGCGCCAGCAGACGGACAGGGAACAATCAGCCACAGCATTTT.

The rearrangement joins TRBV28 to TRBJ2-7; 11 bases match TRBD2. Unmatched junction bases numbered 7, after V lost 3 bases and J lost 0 bases. This CDR3 has 17 amino acids. Germline-derived CDR1 and CDR2 are MDHEN and SYDVKM. CDR3 in amino acids: CASSFSLAGGRSYEQYF. The CDR3 region has the DNA TGTGCCAGCAGTTTTAGCCTAGCGGGAGGCCGCTCCTACGAGCAGTACTTC.

V is TRBV7-9 and J is TRBJ1-5; D possibly corresponds to TRBD1 (5 bases). There are 13 residues in the CDR3. V lost 1 base and J lost 6, with 7 bases in between. Germline loops: CDR1 SEHNR, CDR2 FQNEAQ (reference sequence). In DNA form, the CDR3 reads TGTGCCAGCAGCTTAGGGGGCCCTCAGCCCCAGCATTTT. Translating gives CASSLGGPQPQHF. Variable domain in full (rest from reference TRBV7-9 and TRBJ1-5): DTGVSQNPRHKITKRGQNVTFRCDPISEHNRLYWYRQTLGQGPEFLTYFQNEAQLEKSRLLSDRFSAERPKGSFSTLEIQRTEQGDSAMYLCASSLGGPQPQHFGDGTRLSIL.

This chain joins TRBV30 and TRBJ2-1; D remains ambiguous. Trimming stripped 3 bases from V and 5 bases from J, with 8 bases between. CDR1 and CDR2 from the germline V gene are GTSNPN and SVGIG (reference sequence). The CDR3 covers 12 residues. The CDR3 DNA reads TGTGCCTGGAGCGCCGGGCACAATGAGCAGTTCTTC. This codes for CAWSAGHNEQFF.

This chain joins TRBV7-9 and TRBJ1-1; D is possibly TRBD1 (5 bases). Between the trimmed V and J ends, which lost 6 bases and 3 bases, there was a span of 20 bases. Germline CDR1 is SEHNR and CDR2 is FQNEAQ (reference sequence). The CDR3 has 16 residues. The CDR3 DNA sequence: TGTGCCAGCAGGGTTATCCGGGACCCCGTGGACACTGAAGCTTTCTTT. The encoded protein is CASRVIRDPVDTEAFF.